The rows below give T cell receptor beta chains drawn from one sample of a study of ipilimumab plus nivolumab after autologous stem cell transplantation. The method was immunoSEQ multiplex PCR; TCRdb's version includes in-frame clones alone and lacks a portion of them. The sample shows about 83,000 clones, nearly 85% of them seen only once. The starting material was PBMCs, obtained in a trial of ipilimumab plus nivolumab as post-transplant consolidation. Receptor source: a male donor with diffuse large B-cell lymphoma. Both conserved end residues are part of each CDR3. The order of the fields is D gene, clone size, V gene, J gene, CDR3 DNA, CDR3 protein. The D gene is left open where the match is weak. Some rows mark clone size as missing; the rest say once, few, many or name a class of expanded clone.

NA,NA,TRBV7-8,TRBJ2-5,TGTGCCAGCAGCTTACTTGTCTACAAGCAAGAGACCCAGTACTTC,CASSLLVYKQETQYF
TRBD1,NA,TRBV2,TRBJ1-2,TGTGCCAGCAGTGACCGGGACAGGGGGCTGAAAGGCTACACCTTC,CASSDRDRGLKGYTF
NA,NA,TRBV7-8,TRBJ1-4,TGTGCCAGCAGCTCTCTAAGGGGGTCCCCGGAAAAACTGTTTTTT,CASSSLRGSPEKLFF
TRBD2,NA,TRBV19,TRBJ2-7,TGTGCCAGTAGTACTGGAGGCAGACTAGCGGGGGGCTGGTTGCTGAACTTC,CASSTGGRLAGGWLLNF
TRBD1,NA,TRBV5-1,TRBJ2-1,TGCGCCAGCAGCCTGGGACAGGGGGGTGGTGAGCAGTTCTTC,CASSLGQGGGEQFF
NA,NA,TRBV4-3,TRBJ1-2,TGCGCCAGCAGCCAAGAACTGAGCAGGGCGTATGGCTACACCTTC,CASSQELSRAYGYTF
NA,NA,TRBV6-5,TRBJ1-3,TGTGCCAGCAGTTCCTACTTCGGACAAAGGGAGAACACCATATATTTT,CASSSYFGQRENTIYF
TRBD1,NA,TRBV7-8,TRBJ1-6,TGTGCCACCAGGGGGGGTGGGTCCTATAATTCACCCCTCCACTTT,CATRGGGSYNSPLHF
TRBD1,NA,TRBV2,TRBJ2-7,TGTGCCAGCAACGCCGGGACAGACCCCTACGAGCAGTACTTC,CASNAGTDPYEQYF
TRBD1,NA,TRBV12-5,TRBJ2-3,TGTGCTAGTGGTTTGACAGGGGCAGATACGCAGTATTTT,CASGLTGADTQYF
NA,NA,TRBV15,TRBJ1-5,TGTGCCACCAGCAGAGTCGGTTTGACAGAACAGCATTTT,CATSRVGLTEQHF
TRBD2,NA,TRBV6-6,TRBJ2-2,TGTGCCAGCAGCCTGACTAGCCGATCGAACACCGGGGAGCTGTTTTTT,CASSLTSRSNTGELFF
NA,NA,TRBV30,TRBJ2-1,TGTGCCGGCTTCGCCCTAGGGTTCTTCCACAATGAGCAGTTCTTC,CAGFALGFFHNEQFF
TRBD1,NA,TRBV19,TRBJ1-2,TGTGCCAGTAGTATGATTGGGACAGGGGGTTATGGCTACACCTTC,CASSMIGTGGYGYTF
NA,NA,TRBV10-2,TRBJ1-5,TGCGCCAGCAGTGCGGCGGGGCTTCGCAATCAGCCCCAGCATTTT,CASSAAGLRNQPQHF
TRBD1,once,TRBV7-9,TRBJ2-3,TGTGCCAGCAGCTTAAGACAGGGTACAGATACGCAGTATTTT,CASSLRQGTDTQYF
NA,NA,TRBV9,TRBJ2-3,TGTGCCAGCAGCGTAGGGGGGGACTCATATGGGTCAGATACGCAGTATTTT,CASSVGGDSYGSDTQYF
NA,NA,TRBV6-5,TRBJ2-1,TGTGCCAGCAGTTACTTTGGCAGGGAGAATGAGCAGTTCTTC,CASSYFGRENEQFF
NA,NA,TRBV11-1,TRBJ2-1,TGTGCCAGCAGCCCCGGGTCCATACACAATGAGCAGTTCTTC,CASSPGSIHNEQFF
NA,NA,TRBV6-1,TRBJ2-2,TGTGCCAGCAGCCGAACTCTGGTCGGGGAGCTGTTTTTT,CASSRTLVGELFF
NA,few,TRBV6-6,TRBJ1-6,TGTGCCAGCCGAGGGGGTGGGGATTCACCCCTCCACTTT,CASRGGGDSPLHF
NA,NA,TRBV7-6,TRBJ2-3,TGTGCCAGCAGCTTAGAGTTGTCGAGCACAGATACGCAGTATTTT,CASSLELSSTDTQYF
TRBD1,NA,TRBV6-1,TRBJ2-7,TGTGCCAGCAGTGAATTAGGGACAGCCTTATACGAGCAGTACTTC,CASSELGTALYEQYF
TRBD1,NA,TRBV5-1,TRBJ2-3,TGCGCCAGCAGCCAAGACAGTGCAGGGGGTACGCAGTATTTT,CASSQDSAGGTQYF
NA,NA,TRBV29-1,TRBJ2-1,TGCAGCCAGGGGGGGCTGAACAATGAGCAGTTCTTC,CSQGGLNNEQFF
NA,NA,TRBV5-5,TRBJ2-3,TGTGCCAGCAGCTTTTTGCCTAGCACAGATACGCAGTATTTT,CASSFLPSTDTQYF
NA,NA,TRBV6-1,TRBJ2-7,TGTGCCAGCAGTGATACATGGGACTCCTACGAGCAGTACTTC,CASSDTWDSYEQYF
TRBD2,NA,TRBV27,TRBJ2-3,TGTGCCAGCAGTTACGGGGGGGCTATATCAGATACGCAGTATTTT,CASSYGGAISDTQYF
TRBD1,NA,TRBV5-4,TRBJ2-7,TGTGCCAGCAGCACGGGACAGCTAAACGAGCAGTACTTC,CASSTGQLNEQYF
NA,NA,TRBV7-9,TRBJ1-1,TGTGCCAGCAGCACATCCTACATAGGGGGAACTGAAGCTTTCTTT,CASSTSYIGGTEAFF
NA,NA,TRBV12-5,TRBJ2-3,TGTGCTAGTGGTTTGGGGGTTCACAGGGACACAGATACGCAGTATTTT,CASGLGVHRDTDTQYF
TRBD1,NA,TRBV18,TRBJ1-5,TGTGCCAGCTCATCGGACAGGGGTGTTCAGCCCCAGCATTTT,CASSSDRGVQPQHF
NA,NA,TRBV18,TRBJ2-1,TGTGCCAGCTCACCCGCTAACACGTTGAATGAGCAGTTCTTC,CASSPANTLNEQFF
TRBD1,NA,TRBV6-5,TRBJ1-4,TGTGCCAGCAGTTACTCAGGGACAGGGGGTAATGAAAAACTGTTTTTT,CASSYSGTGGNEKLFF
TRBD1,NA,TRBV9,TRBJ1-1,TGTGCCAGCAGCGTCCCGGGACAGCCGAACACTGAAGCTTTCTTT,CASSVPGQPNTEAFF
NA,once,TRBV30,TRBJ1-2,TGTGCCTGGAGCCGCCAGTGGGACACTAACTATGGCTACACCTTC,CAWSRQWDTNYGYTF
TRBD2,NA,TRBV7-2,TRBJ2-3,TGTGCCAGCAGCCCCAGAGGAGGACTAGCGGGGGATCGCCCAGATACGCAGTATTTT,CASSPRGGLAGDRPDTQYF
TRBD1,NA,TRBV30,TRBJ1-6,TGTGCCTGGAGTCTAACGACAGGGATCTATAATTCACCCCTCCACTTT,CAWSLTTGIYNSPLHF
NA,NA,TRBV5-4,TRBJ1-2,TGTGCCAGCAGCTTTTATGCGGGAGCCTATGGCTACACCTTC,CASSFYAGAYGYTF
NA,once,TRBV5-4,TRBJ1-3,TGTGCCAGCAGCTTGGACCTGGGAACCGGAAACACCATATATTTT,CASSLDLGTGNTIYF
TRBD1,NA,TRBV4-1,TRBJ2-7,TGCGCCAGCAGCCATAAACAGGGGGGCTCCTACGAGCAGTACTTC,CASSHKQGGSYEQYF
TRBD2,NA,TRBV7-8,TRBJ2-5,TGTGCCAGCAGCTTTTGGACTAGCGGTTGGACCCAGTACTTC,CASSFWTSGWTQYF
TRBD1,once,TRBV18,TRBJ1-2,TGTGCCAGCTCACCTACGTCCGGGACAGGGAACTATGGCTACACCTTC,CASSPTSGTGNYGYTF
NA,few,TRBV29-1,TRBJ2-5,TGCAGCGTTAGAGGGTCTCAAGAGACCCAGTACTTC,CSVRGSQETQYF
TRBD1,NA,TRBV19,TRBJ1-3,TGTGCCAGTAGTACCTACGGAGGGGGCAAGAGCTCTGGAAACACCATATATTTT,CASSTYGGGKSSGNTIYF
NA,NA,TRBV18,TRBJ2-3,TGTGCCAGCTCACCACGGCCCACAACGACAGATACGCAGTATTTT,CASSPRPTTTDTQYF
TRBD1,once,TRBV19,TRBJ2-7,TGTGCCAGTAGTGACAGGGTTTTGTACGAGCAGTACTTC,CASSDRVLYEQYF
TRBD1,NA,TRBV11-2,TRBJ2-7,TGTGCCAGCAGCAATTTCCCACGAGGGGACAGAGCCTACGAGCAGTACTTC,CASSNFPRGDRAYEQYF
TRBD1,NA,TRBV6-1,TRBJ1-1,TGTGCCAGCCGGGACAGGAATATGAACACTGAAGCTTTCTTT,CASRDRNMNTEAFF
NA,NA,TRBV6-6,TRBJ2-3,TGTGCCAGCAGTCCGACAGAGGATACGCAGTATTTT,CASSPTEDTQYF
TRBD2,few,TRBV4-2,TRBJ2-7,TGTGCCAGCAGCCAAGGGACTAGCGGGCCCCCCTACGAGCAGTACTTC,CASSQGTSGPPYEQYF
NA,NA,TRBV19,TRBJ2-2,TGTGCCAGTAGTATTAGTGGGGGGGGCACTGGAGAGCTGTTTTTT,CASSISGGGTGELFF
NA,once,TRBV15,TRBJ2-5,TGTGCCACCAGCGCCTACGGTGGAGGGGGCGGTGAGACCCAGTACTTC,CATSAYGGGGGETQYF
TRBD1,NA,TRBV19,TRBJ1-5,TGTGCCAGCTCAGAGGGATTTGATAACAGGGGAAATCAGCCCCAGCATTTT,CASSEGFDNRGNQPQHF
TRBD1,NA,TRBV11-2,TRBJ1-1,TGTGCCAGCAGCATCCCGACAGGGGGCAGGTTGACTGAAGCTTTCTTT,CASSIPTGGRLTEAFF